A single sample is the source of the 27 T cell receptor beta chains below, sequenced in a study of T-cell memory formation after mild COVID-19 (dated by TCRdb to about 2021). The library was prepared using 5' RACE. Data came from an Illumina NovaSeq 6000. TCRdb reran the public reads through fastp at Q25 and MiXCR, keeping productive beta chains. Identical CDR3 proteins give one entry, which carries the most common genes and DNA. The table for this sample lists 150,000 to 200,000 distinct CDR3 sequences; 20% to 25% of them were counted only once. The ten biggest clones cover 20% to 25% of the sample. The sequenced sample consisted of PBMCs or a T cell subset sorted from them (not recorded which). These receptors were taken from an adult woman who had mild COVID-19 (a few samples of this study predate the infection). The sample titles of this study are shuffled in the database, so cell type and time point are left out; the donor was told from shared clones.

There are a few counts of this clonotype. The J gene is TRBJ1-1, the V gene TRBV6-5; D remains unclear. The CDR3 runs to 15 residues. Germline loops: CDR1 MNHEY, CDR2 SVGAGI. V was shortened by 0 bases and J by 0 bases, with 8 bases between the two germline ends. This chain's CDR3 is CASSYSHTMNTEAFF. CDR3 bases: TGTGCCAGCAGTTACTCCCATACCATGAACACTGAAGCTTTCTTT.

This clonotype was found a few times. This chain links TRBV15 with TRBJ2-2, with a tentative D call TRBD1 (5 bases). Germline assignment: CDR1 LNHNV and CDR2 YYDKDF (reference sequence). The CDR3 is 14 residues long. Trimming left V 0 bases short and J 3 bases short, with 5 bases between. This CDR3 is CATSREGDTGELFF. The CDR3 DNA sequence: TGTGCCACCAGCAGAGAAGGGGACACCGGGGAGCTGTTTTTT.

Only a few counts were recorded for this clonotype. This chain joins TRBV24-1 and TRBJ2-3; 8 bases are a match to TRBD1. Germline V CDR1 and CDR2: KGHDR, SFDVKD. V was pared by 2 bases and J by 10 bases, with 4 bases of the junction left unmatched. The CDR3 has 13 amino acids. CDR3 DNA: TGTGCCACCAGTGATTCCGGACAGGGTTCGCAGTATTTT. Amino acid sequence: CATSDSGQGSQYF.

This clonotype has a handful of counts. The chain is built from TRBV7-9 and TRBJ2-1; 9 bases are a match to TRBD1. After removal of 3 bases from V and 2 bases from J, the junction contained 2 bases not matched to a gene. The CDR3 runs to 15 residues. Germline loops: CDR1 SEHNR, CDR2 FQNEAQ (reference sequence). The CDR3 nucleotides read TGTGCCAGCAGCTTCCGGGACAGGGCCTACAATGAGCAGTTCTTC. Translation: CASSFRDRAYNEQFF.

This clonotype was recorded once. The rearrangement uses TRBV13 and TRBJ2-1, with D possibly matching TRBD2 (6 bases). This CDR3 region has 15 residues. V lost 4 bases to trimming and J lost 6 bases, with 16 bases between them. Germline V gives CDR1 PRHDT, CDR2 FYEKMQ (reference sequence). The CDR3 sequence is CASSYSGRGGNEQFF. The CDR3 region has the DNA TGTGCCAGCAGCTATAGCGGACGGGGAGGCAATGAGCAGTTCTTC.

A few counts support this clonotype. The V and J genes are TRBV6-5 and TRBJ1-2; D remains ambiguous. The germline V and J ends were trimmed by 5 bases and 8 bases, with 15 bases remaining between them. Looked up from germline, CDR1 is MNHEY and CDR2 is SVGAGI. This CDR3 has 13 amino acids. The CDR3 DNA reads TGTGCCAGCAGTGGCTCAGGATTTAGGGGCTACACCTTC. It encodes CASSGSGFRGYTF.

The table lists this clonotype with a few counts. The chain is built from TRBV24-1 and TRBJ1-1; D uncertain. Trimming shortened V by 4 bases and J by 0 bases, and 8 bases separated the two germline ends. The germline V gene encodes CDR1 KGHDR and CDR2 SFDVKD. The CDR3 length is 14 residues. The CDR3 region is CATSDPTVNTEAFF. As DNA, the CDR3 is TGTGCCACCAGTGACCCCACAGTGAACACTGAAGCTTTCTTT.

This clonotype was counted between two and nine times. V gene TRBV9 combines with J gene TRBJ2-7; 10 bases match TRBD1. Germline CDR1 and CDR2: SGDLS and YYNGEE. V was clipped by 4 bases and J by 4 bases; unmatched bases: 8. The CDR3 extends over 15 amino acids. The CDR3 sequence: CASSPGQGVGYEQYF. The DNA of the CDR3 is TGTGCCAGCAGCCCAGGACAGGGGGTGGGGTACGAGCAGTACTTC.

The chain links TRBV7-9 to TRBJ2-1; TRBD1 aligns across 7 bases. This CDR3 is 16 amino acids long. CDR1 and CDR2 from the germline V gene are SEHNR and FQNEAQ (reference sequence). The ends lost 1 base at V and 2 bases at J; junction bases unmatched: 5. For the CDR3, the DNA is TGTGCCAGCAGCTTAGTAGGCCAGGGGGCCTACAATGAGCAGTTCTTC. Translated, it gives CASSLVGQGAYNEQFF.

The gene calls are TRBV9 and TRBJ2-1; 9 bases map to TRBD2. J lost 6 bases, V lost 2 bases, and 6 bases had no gene match. This CDR3 is built from 15 residues. Germline CDR1 and CDR2: SGDLS and YYNGEE. The DNA for the CDR3 is TGTGCCAGCAGCGTTTCGCGGGAGGGTCGCAATGAGCAGTTCTTC. Protein sequence: CASSVSREGRNEQFF.

V is TRBV7-3 and J is TRBJ2-3; the match to TRBD2 covers 11 bases. Germline assignment: CDR1 SGHTA and CDR2 FQGTGA. Trimming removed 6 bases from V and 4 bases from J; junction bases left unmatched: 6. This CDR3 has 15 residues. The CDR3 loop reads CASRPGLAVSDTQYF. In nucleotides, the CDR3 is TGTGCCAGCAGGCCGGGACTAGCGGTTTCAGATACGCAGTATTTT.

This clonotype has a handful of counts. The DNA of the CDR3 is TGTGCCAGCAGTCGCTCCACAGTAGGACATGGCTACACCTTC. Protein product: CASSRSTVGHGYTF. The chain uses TRBV12-3 or TRBV12-4 and TRBJ1-2; D remains unclear. Trimming pared 5 bases from V and 6 bases from J, leaving 16 bases between. This CDR3 region has 14 residues.

The gene calls are TRBV7-6 and TRBJ2-7; D gene ambiguous. The CDR3 runs to 12 residues. Deletions cut 4 bases from V and 6 bases from J, with 10 bases between. Germline V gene lookup returns CDR1 SGHVS and CDR2 FNYEAQ. CDR3 in DNA: TGTGCCAGCAGCTCCTCTTCCCCCGAGCAGTACTTC. This encodes CASSSSSPEQYF.

The chain joins TRBV30 to TRBJ1-3, with D uncertain. V was shortened by 0 bases and J by 4 bases, with 7 bases between the two germline ends. The CDR3 sequence is 13 residues long. The germline gives CDR1 GTSNPN, CDR2 SVGIG (reference sequence). CDR3 protein: CAWSVTSGNTIYF. The CDR3 coding sequence is TGTGCCTGGAGTGTAACATCAGGAAACACCATATATTTT. Complete variable domain (other parts from reference TRBV30 and TRBJ1-3): SQTIHQWPATLVQPVGSPLSLECTVEGTSNPNLYWYRQAAGRGLQLLFYSVGIGQISSEVPQNLSASRPQDRQFILSSKKLLLSDSGFYLCAWSVTSGNTIYFGEGSWLTVV.

The rearrangement joins TRBV15 to TRBJ2-7; 7 bases line up with TRBD1. The CDR3 loop spans 15 amino acids. CDR1 is LNHNV, CDR2 YYDKDF, per germline (reference sequence). V was clipped by 4 bases and J by 4 bases; unmatched bases: 10. CDR3 protein: CATSKGRQGGYEQYF. CDR3 DNA: TGTGCCACCAGCAAGGGACGACAGGGTGGGTACGAGCAGTACTTC.

The rearrangement joins TRBV27 to TRBJ1-6; 8 bases fit TRBD1. CDR3 length equals 14 residues. The J segment lost 6 bases and the V segment lost 4 bases, leaving 2 bases of the junction unmatched. Germline lookup yields CDR1 MNHEY and CDR2 SMNVEV (reference sequence). The CDR3 bases are TGTGCCAGCAGTTCGGGACAGGCTAATTCACCCCTCCACTTT. Encoded protein: CASSSGQANSPLHF.

This clonotype was picked up a small number of times. This chain links TRBV4-1 with TRBJ2-7; D is unresolved. V was pared by 0 bases and J by 3 bases, with 9 bases between. Germline values: CDR1 MGHRA, CDR2 YSYEKL. The CDR3 contains 14 residues. CDR3 loop: CASSQETVFYEQYF. CDR3 in DNA: TGCGCCAGCAGCCAAGAAACGGTTTTCTACGAGCAGTACTTC.

As concerns this clonotype: Germline and junction disagree at one end, which may indicate a read error. V gene TRBV11-2 combines with J gene TRBJ2-7; D possibly corresponds to TRBD1 (5 bases). This CDR3 comprises 11 residues. The germline V gene encodes CDR1 SGHAT and CDR2 FQNNGV. This CDR3 reads CASSLGVMRHF. CDR3 DNA: TGTGCCAGCAGTTTAGGGGTGATGAGGCACTTC.

J is TRBJ1-1 and V is TRBV20-1; D gene unclear. V was trimmed by 5 bases and J by 1 base, leaving 11 bases between them. The CDR3 extends over 13 amino acids. Germline-derived CDR1 and CDR2 are DFQATT and SNEGSKA (reference sequence). The CDR3 DNA follows: TGCAGTGCTCGAGTTACCCCGAACACTGAAGCTTTCTTT. Translating it yields CSARVTPNTEAFF.

This chain connects TRBV6-2 or TRBV6-3 to TRBJ2-3; 8 positions match TRBD2. Germline V gene data show CDR1 as MNHEY and CDR2 as SVGEGT. This CDR3 region has 15 residues. The J segment lost 2 bases and the V segment lost 1 base, leaving 2 bases of the junction unmatched. As DNA, the CDR3 is TGTGCCAGCAGTTACTTTAGCGGGGCCACAGATACGCAGTATTTT. It codes for CASSYFSGATDTQYF.

This clonotype appeared many times. J is TRBJ2-1 and V is TRBV28; 7 bases fit TRBD1. The CDR3 has 15 residues. V lost 6 bases and J lost 8; bases outside the gene matches: 13. The germline V gene has CDR1 MDHEN and CDR2 SYDVKM. The CDR3: CASSHSIYRGDEQFF. In DNA, the CDR3 is TGTGCCAGCAGCCATTCGATCTACAGGGGCGATGAGCAGTTCTTC.

This chain joins TRBV15 and TRBJ2-7; no definite D call. This CDR3 comprises 13 residues. From germline, CDR1 is LNHNV and CDR2 YYDKDF (reference sequence). Trimming cost V 8 bases and J 3 bases, with 14 bases left between them. The CDR3 sequence: CATGDGYNYEQYF. The CDR3 DNA is TGTGCCACCGGAGACGGGTACAACTACGAGCAGTACTTC.

This chain joins TRBV12-3 or TRBV12-4 and TRBJ1-2; D might be TRBD1 (5 bases). Trimming cost V 4 bases and J 4 bases, with 7 bases left between them. The CDR3 length is 12 residues. CDR3: CASSSDTYGYTF. The CDR3 DNA reads TGTGCCAGCAGTTCGGACACCTATGGCTACACCTTC.

This clonotype came up a few times. This chain uses TRBV27 with TRBJ1-5; tentative D call: TRBD1 (6 bases). Germline assignment: CDR1 MNHEY and CDR2 SMNVEV (reference sequence). With 4 bases removed from V and 5 bases from J, the gap between germline ends came to 18 bases. The length of the CDR3 is 16 residues. The CDR3 loop reads CASSSSQAGEHQPQHF. CDR3 coding DNA: TGTGCCAGCAGTTCCTCGCAGGCAGGGGAGCATCAGCCCCAGCATTTT.

The chain couples TRBV2 to TRBJ1-4; D ambiguous. This CDR3 spans 15 amino acids. V dropped 2 bases and J dropped 8 bases, with 15 bases sitting between them. Germline V gene sequence: CDR1 SNHLY, CDR2 FYNNEI. The CDR3 region has the DNA TGTGCCAGCAGTGAACGGGCTGGGTTGGAGGAAAAACTGTTTTTT. Translating it yields CASSERAGLEEKLFF. Combining the CDR3 with reference TRBV2 and TRBJ1-4 gives the whole variable domain EPEVTQTPSHQVTQMGQEVILRCVPISNHLYFYWYRQILGQKVEFLVSFYNNEISEKSEIFDDQFSVERPDGSNFTLKIRSTKLEDSAMYFCASSERAGLEEKLFFGSGTQLSVL.

This clonotype was counted a few times. The chain combines TRBV29-1 with TRBJ2-7; 9 bases line up with TRBD2. This CDR3 has 13 amino acids. The V and J ends lost 7 bases and 4 bases, in that order; junction bases with no gene match: 8. The V gene's germline CDR1 is SQVTM and CDR2 ANQGSEA. The CDR3 coding sequence is TGCAGCGCCGCTAGCGGGATGGGGTACGAGCAGTACTTC. It yields the protein CSAASGMGYEQYF.

This chain connects TRBV7-9 to TRBJ2-7; D could derive from TRBD1 or TRBD2 (5 bases each). Trimming removed 5 bases at V and 3 bases at J, with 14 bases between. The CDR3 totals 14 residues. Looked up from germline, CDR1 is SEHNR and CDR2 is FQNEAQ (reference sequence). The CDR3 coding sequence is TGTGCCAGCAGCGAAGGGACGGTAAACTACGAGCAGTACTTC. Its translation: CASSEGTVNYEQYF.